The 21 T cell receptor beta chains below come from one sample, sequenced in a study of blood T cell repertoires in COVID-19. Assay used: immunoSEQ multiplex PCR; TCRdb lists only in-frame clones, some missing. The sample consists of tens of thousands of clones, about 91% of them appearing once. The sequencing input was peripheral blood. The receptors were gathered from a woman between 70 and 85 years old with active COVID-19.

This clone was picked up a small number of times. The V gene is TRBV5-4, the J gene TRBJ2-5; 7 positions agree with TRBD1. Germline loops: CDR1 SGHNT, CDR2 YYREEE (reference sequence). Trimming at V came to 4 bases and at J to 2 bases, leaving 8 bases not matched to a gene. CDR3 length: 15 residues. CDR3 residues: CASSPEGRGQETQYF. For the CDR3, the DNA is TGTGCCAGCAGCCCCGAGGGCAGGGGGCAAGAGACCCAGTACTTC.

The rearrangement links TRBV12-3 or TRBV12-4 to TRBJ2-7; D ambiguous. The germline V and J ends were trimmed by 3 bases and 7 bases, with 13 bases remaining between them. The CDR3 extends over 13 amino acids. The CDR3 is CASSFRSSQEQYF. CDR3 bases: TGTGCCAGCAGTTTCCGGAGTTCGCAAGAGCAGTACTTC.

The chain couples TRBV28 to TRBJ2-7; TRBD2 might be the D (8 bases). Trimming cost V 5 bases and J 5 bases, with 13 bases left between them. The CDR3 length is 13 residues. Germline values: CDR1 MDHEN, CDR2 SYDVKM. DNA for the CDR3: TGTGCCAGCAGTCGACAGGGACTAGACGAGCAGTACTTC. Translation: CASSRQGLDEQYF.

The chain couples TRBV7-2 to TRBJ2-3; 12 bases align to TRBD2. Unmatched junction bases numbered 5, after V lost 3 bases and J lost 4 bases. The CDR3 runs 16 residues. Germline V gives CDR1 SGHTA, CDR2 FQGNSA. CDR3 nucleotides: TGTGCCAGCAGCTTGATACTAGCGGGAGGCTCAGATACGCAGTATTTT. Protein sequence: CASSLILAGGSDTQYF.

This rearrangement joins TRBV28 to TRBJ1-4, with D hard to call. The CDR3 is made up of 12 amino acids. V lost 3 bases and J 7 bases, leaving 6 bases between the germline ends. CDR1 and CDR2 from the germline V gene are MDHEN and SYDVKM. CDR3 sequence: CASSLVSEKLFF. The CDR3 coding sequence is TGTGCCAGCAGTTTGGTTAGTGAAAAACTGTTTTTT.

This chain joins TRBV19 and TRBJ1-6, with TRBD1 identical over 7 bases. Germline CDR1 reads LNHDA; CDR2 reads SQIVND (reference sequence). The ends lost 1 base at V and 5 bases at J; junction bases unmatched: 5. The CDR3 runs 16 residues. CDR3 sequence reads: CASSIAGTANNSPLHF. The CDR3 region has the DNA TGTGCCAGTAGTATAGCCGGGACAGCAAATAATTCACCCCTCCACTTT.

The V and J genes are TRBV29-1 and TRBJ1-2; D possibly corresponds to TRBD1 (5 bases). The CDR3 length is 15 residues. The V gene lost 6 bases and the J gene lost 2 bases, with 19 bases spanning the gap. The germline CDR1 and CDR2 sequences are SQVTM and ANQGSEA. CDR3 in amino acids: CSVLTVGGGNYGYTF. CDR3 DNA: TGCAGCGTCCTAACAGTCGGGGGAGGGAACTATGGCTACACCTTC.

V gene TRBV5-1 combines with J gene TRBJ2-1, with D perhaps TRBD1 (6 bases). The CDR3 has 14 amino acids. V lost 0 bases and J 11 bases, leaving 15 bases between the germline ends. The V gene's germline CDR1 is SGHRS and CDR2 YFSETQ. This CDR3 is CASSLAVGGDKQFF. In DNA form, the CDR3 reads TGCGCCAGCAGCTTGGCCGTAGGGGGAGACAAGCAGTTCTTC.

The rearrangement joins TRBV4-3 to TRBJ2-2, with 11 bases identical to TRBD2. This CDR3 region has 22 residues. Germline CDR1 is LGHNA and CDR2 is YSLEER. Trimming cost V 2 bases and J 5 bases; bases outside gene matches: 22. CDR3: CASSQQGQGAITSGRRTGELFF. In nucleotides, the CDR3 is TGCGCCAGCAGCCAACAAGGGCAGGGGGCCATAACTAGCGGGAGAAGGACCGGGGAGCTGTTTTTT.

The rearrangement joins TRBV6-6 to TRBJ1-3; D gene unclear. V was trimmed by 6 bases and J by 0 bases, leaving 12 bases between them. This CDR3 region has 15 residues. CDR1 and CDR2 from the germline V gene are MNHNY and SVGAGI (reference sequence). The CDR3 reads CASRAAQSSGNTIYF. The CDR3 nucleotides read TGTGCCAGCAGAGCAGCGCAGAGCTCTGGAAACACCATATATTTT.

The count of this clone is one. This chain joins TRBV3-1 (or the pseudogene TRBV3-2) and TRBJ1-1; D is unresolved. The length of the CDR3 is 12 residues. CDR1 LGHDT and CDR2 YNNKEL come from the germline V gene (reference sequence). V was pared by 5 bases and J by 5 bases, with 9 bases between. CDR3: CASSYAGTEAFF. The CDR3 DNA reads TGTGCCAGCAGCTACGCCGGGACTGAAGCTTTCTTT.

This chain uses TRBV3-1 (or the pseudogene TRBV3-2) with TRBJ1-2; a possible D gene is TRBD1 (6 bases). V was pared by 0 bases and J by 2 bases, with 16 bases between. Per the germline V gene, CDR1 is LGHDT and CDR2 is YNNKEL (reference sequence). CDR3 length: 17 residues. CDR3 region: CASSQEHRGGRNYGYTF. CDR3 coding DNA: TGTGCCAGCAGCCAAGAGCACCGGGGGGGGCGGAACTATGGCTACACCTTC.

This clone was recorded only once. The chain has TRBV7-8 and TRBJ1-2; 7 bases are shared with TRBD1. J lost 13 bases, V lost 2 bases, and 7 bases had no gene match. This CDR3 region has 12 residues. Per germline, CDR1 SGHVS and CDR2 FQNEAQ. CDR3 nucleotide sequence: TGTGCCAGCAGCTTAACGGCAGGGGGATTCACCTTC. It translates to CASSLTAGGFTF.

The rearrangement links TRBV24-1 to TRBJ2-5; possible D gene TRBD1, 5 bases. The CDR3 is 14 residues long. The V end was cut by 0 bases, the J end by 4 bases, with 8 bases between. Germline V CDR1 and CDR2: KGHDR, SFDVKD. The CDR3 region has the DNA TGTGCCACCAGTGATTTGCGTAGGGGAGAGACCCAGTACTTC. This translates into CATSDLRRGETQYF.

V usage is TRBV30 and J usage is TRBJ2-1; 8 bases agree with TRBD1. The CDR3 sequence is 14 residues long. CDR1 GTSNPN and CDR2 SVGIG come from the germline V gene (reference sequence). V lost 5 bases to trimming and J lost 3 bases; unmatched junction nucleotides: 6. The CDR3 bases are TGTGCCTGGCTCGCCGGGACAGGCTACAATGAGCAGTTCTTC. Translation gives CAWLAGTGYNEQFF.

This clone was seen just once. The V call is TRBV5-1, the J call TRBJ2-4; D might be TRBD2 (6 bases). This CDR3 is built from 16 residues. Germline V gives CDR1 SGHRS, CDR2 YFSETQ. Trimming stripped 4 bases from V and 7 bases from J, with 21 bases between. This chain's CDR3 is CASSPATHGGENIQYF. CDR3 DNA sequence: TGCGCCAGCAGCCCCGCAACCCACGGAGGGGAGAACATTCAGTACTTC.

V is TRBV27 and J is TRBJ2-3; D perhaps matches TRBD1 (6 bases). CDR3 length: 16 residues. Germline CDR1 MNHEY, CDR2 SMNVEV (reference sequence). V shed 5 bases and J shed 3 bases, with 18 bases lying between them. CDR3: CASSALGQLETDTQYF. The CDR3 DNA sequence: TGTGCCAGCAGTGCCCTCGGACAGTTAGAAACAGATACGCAGTATTTT.

The chain carries TRBV10-3 and TRBJ2-7, with TRBD1 identical over 9 bases. CDR3 length: 13 amino acids. V trimming: 10 bases; J trimming: 1 base; junction bases outside the gene matches: 5. Germline V gives CDR1 ENHRY, CDR2 SYGVKD. The CDR3 DNA reads TGTGCCAGCCGGGACAGGGATTCCTACGAGCAGTACTTC. Translation: CASRDRDSYEQYF.

This clone occurred once. The CDR3 DNA sequence: TGTGCCAGCAGCTTGACAGGGGTCATTAACTATGGCTACACCTTC. Amino acid sequence: CASSLTGVINYGYTF. V and J are TRBV5-4 and TRBJ1-2; 7 nucleotides match TRBD1. J lost 1 base, V lost 1 base, and 4 bases had no gene match. This CDR3 comprises 15 residues. Germline CDR1 is SGHNT and CDR2 is YYREEE (reference sequence).

This chain links TRBV27 with TRBJ2-4, with TRBD1 matching over 9 bases. The germline CDR1 and CDR2 sequences are MNHEY and SMNVEV (reference sequence). CDR3 size: 18 residues. With 0 bases clipped from V and 6 bases from J, the junction kept 12 bases outside the gene matches. The CDR3 DNA follows: TGTGCCAGCAGTTTATCGTCCCAAACAGGGGGCGAGGGAAACATTCAGTACTTC. Translation: CASSLSSQTGGEGNIQYF.

The chain uses TRBV5-1 and TRBJ1-2, with a tentative D call TRBD1 (5 bases). The V end lost 0 bases, the J end lost 4 bases, and 13 bases lay between the germline ends. Germline V gene data show CDR1 as SGHRS and CDR2 as YFSETQ. This CDR3 is 15 amino acids long. Here the CDR3 DNA reads TGCGCCAGCAGCTTGGCCGGGGGGAGAGGCTATGGCTACACCTTC. This sequence encodes CASSLAGGRGYGYTF.